This TCR beta chain was obtained from a study of T cell repertoires in cytomegalovirus infection. In the study overall: Public TCR beta signatures indicated both CMV infection and matching HLA type.

Germline trimming cut 5 bases from V and 3 bases from J; bases unmatched to any gene: 3. The CDR3 runs 14 residues. Germline assignment: CDR1 SEHNR and CDR2 FQNEAQ (reference sequence). The sample holds many counts of this clonotype. The antigen is unknown. Study-level findings and limits: Dominating the ex vivo response were TCR beta clonotypes that were CMV-specific and HLA-C-restricted. Identification of carriers of CMV plus the relevant HLA was performed using cumulative public TCR beta family frequency.

Each CDR3 protein gets one entry after TCRdb re-called the reads with MiXCR. Here the sample spans roughly 500,000 distinct CDR3 sequences, approximately 10% being singletons. The specimen sequenced was PBMCs. The sequence was obtained from a human donor in good health (CMV status not recorded). Some clones in this sample may be carry-over from other donors' samples. The V and J genes are TRBV7-9 and TRBJ2-5; 10 positions agree with TRBD2. As DNA, the CDR3 is TGTGCCAGCAGCCCCCTAGCGGGAGAAGAGACCCAGTACTTC. Translating gives CASSPLAGEETQYF.